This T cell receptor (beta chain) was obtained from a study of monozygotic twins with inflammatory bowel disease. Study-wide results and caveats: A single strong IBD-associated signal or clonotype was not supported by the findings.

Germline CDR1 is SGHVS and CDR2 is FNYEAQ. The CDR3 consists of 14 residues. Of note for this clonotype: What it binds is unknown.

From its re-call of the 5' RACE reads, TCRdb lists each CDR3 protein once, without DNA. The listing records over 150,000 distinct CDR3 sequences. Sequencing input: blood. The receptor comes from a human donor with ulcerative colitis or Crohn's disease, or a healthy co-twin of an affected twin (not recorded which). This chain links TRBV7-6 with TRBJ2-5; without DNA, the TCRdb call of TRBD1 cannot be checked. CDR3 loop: CASSASLLGGTQYF.